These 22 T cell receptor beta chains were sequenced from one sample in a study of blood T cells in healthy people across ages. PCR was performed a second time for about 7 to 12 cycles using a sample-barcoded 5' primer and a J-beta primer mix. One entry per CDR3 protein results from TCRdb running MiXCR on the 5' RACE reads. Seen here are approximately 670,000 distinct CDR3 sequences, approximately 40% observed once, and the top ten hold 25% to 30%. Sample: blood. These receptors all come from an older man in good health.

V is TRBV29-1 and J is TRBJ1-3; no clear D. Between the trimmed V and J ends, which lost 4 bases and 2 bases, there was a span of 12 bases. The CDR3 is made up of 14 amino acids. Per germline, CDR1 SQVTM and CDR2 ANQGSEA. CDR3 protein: CSVVPTMTGNTIYF. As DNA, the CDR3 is TGCAGCGTTGTCCCGACAATGACTGGAAACACCATATATTTT.

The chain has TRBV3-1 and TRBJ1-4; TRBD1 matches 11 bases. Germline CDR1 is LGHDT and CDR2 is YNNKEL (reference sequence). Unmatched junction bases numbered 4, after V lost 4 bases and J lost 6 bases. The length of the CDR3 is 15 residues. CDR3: CASSPWTGGDEKLFF. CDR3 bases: TGTGCCAGCAGCCCCTGGACAGGGGGCGATGAAAAACTGTTTTTT.

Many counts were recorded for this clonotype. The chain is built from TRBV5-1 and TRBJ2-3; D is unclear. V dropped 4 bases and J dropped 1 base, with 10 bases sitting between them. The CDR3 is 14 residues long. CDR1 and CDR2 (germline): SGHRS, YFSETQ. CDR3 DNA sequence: TGCGCCAGCAGCCCGGCACGGGGCACAGATACGCAGTATTTT. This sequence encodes CASSPARGTDTQYF.

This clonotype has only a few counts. The CDR3 is CASSRRTGFSPLHF. The CDR3, as DNA: TGTGCCAGCAGCCGGCGGACAGGGTTTTCACCCCTCCACTTT. The V gene is TRBV3-1, the J gene TRBJ1-6, with 8 bases lining up with TRBD1. This CDR3 comprises 14 residues. V trimming: 4 bases; J trimming: 9 bases; junction bases outside the gene matches: 5. CDR1 is LGHDT, CDR2 YNNKEL, per germline (reference sequence).

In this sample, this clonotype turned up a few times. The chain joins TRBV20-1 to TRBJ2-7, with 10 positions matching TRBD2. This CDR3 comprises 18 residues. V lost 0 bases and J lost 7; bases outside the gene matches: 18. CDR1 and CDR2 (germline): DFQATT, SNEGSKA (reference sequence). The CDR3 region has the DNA TGCAGTGCTAGAGATAGGGTAGGACTAGCGGCCGTATACAATGAGCAGTACTTC. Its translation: CSARDRVGLAAVYNEQYF.

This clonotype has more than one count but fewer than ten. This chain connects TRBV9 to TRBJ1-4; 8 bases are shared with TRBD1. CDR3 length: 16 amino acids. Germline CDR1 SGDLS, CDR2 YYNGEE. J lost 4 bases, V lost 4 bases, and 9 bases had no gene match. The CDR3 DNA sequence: TGTGCCAGCAGCCCAACCGGGACAGGCTATAATGAAAAACTGTTTTTT. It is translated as CASSPTGTGYNEKLFF.

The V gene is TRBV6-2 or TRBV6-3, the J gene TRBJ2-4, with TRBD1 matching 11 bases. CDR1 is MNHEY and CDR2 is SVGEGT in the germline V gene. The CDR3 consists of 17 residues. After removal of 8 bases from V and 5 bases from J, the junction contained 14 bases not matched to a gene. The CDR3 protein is CASAENQSDRGQNIQYF. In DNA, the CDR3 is TGTGCCAGCGCGGAAAATCAATCGGACAGGGGGCAAAACATTCAGTACTTC.

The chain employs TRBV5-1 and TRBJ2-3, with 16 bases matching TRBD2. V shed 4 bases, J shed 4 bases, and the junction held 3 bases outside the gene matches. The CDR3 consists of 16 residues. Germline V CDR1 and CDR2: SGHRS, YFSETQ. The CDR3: CASSHGTSGGADTQYF. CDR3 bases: TGCGCCAGCAGCCACGGGACTAGCGGGGGGGCAGATACGCAGTATTTT.

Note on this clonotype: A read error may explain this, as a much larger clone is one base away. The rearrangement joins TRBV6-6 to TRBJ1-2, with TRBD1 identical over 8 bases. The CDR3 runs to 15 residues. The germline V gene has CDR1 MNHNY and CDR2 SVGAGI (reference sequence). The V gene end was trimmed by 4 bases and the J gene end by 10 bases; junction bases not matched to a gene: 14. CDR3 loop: CASSSPGQGARDYTF. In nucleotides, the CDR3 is TGTGCCAGCAGTTCTCCCGGACAGGGAGCAAGGGACTACACCTTC.

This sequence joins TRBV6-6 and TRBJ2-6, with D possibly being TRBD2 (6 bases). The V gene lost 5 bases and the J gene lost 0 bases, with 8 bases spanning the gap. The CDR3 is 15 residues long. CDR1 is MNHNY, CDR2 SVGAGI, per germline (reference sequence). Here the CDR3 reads CASSRGISGANVLTF. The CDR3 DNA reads TGTGCCAGCAGTCGGGGGATCTCTGGGGCCAACGTCCTGACTTTC.

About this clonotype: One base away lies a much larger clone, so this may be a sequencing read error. CDR3 bases: TGTGCCTGGAGTCCGGCTGTAGGGGCTTACGGGCAGTACTTC. Residues: CAWSPAVGAYGQYF. V and J are TRBV30 and TRBJ2-4; D might be TRBD1 (5 bases). This CDR3 region has 14 residues. The germline V and J ends were trimmed by 2 bases and 13 bases, with 21 bases remaining between them. Germline values: CDR1 GTSNPN, CDR2 SVGIG (reference sequence).

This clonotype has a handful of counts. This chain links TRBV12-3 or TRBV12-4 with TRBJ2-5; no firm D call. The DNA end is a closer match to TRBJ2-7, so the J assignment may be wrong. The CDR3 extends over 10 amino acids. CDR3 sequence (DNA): TGTGCCAGCAGGGGCAACGAGCAGTACTTC. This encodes CASRGNEQYF.

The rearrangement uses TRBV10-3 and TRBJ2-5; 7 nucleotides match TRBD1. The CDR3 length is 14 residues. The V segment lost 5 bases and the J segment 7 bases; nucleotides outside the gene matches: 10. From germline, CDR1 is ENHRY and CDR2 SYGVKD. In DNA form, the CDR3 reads TGTGCCATCAGTCGTGACAGGGTAGGAGGGACCCAGTACTTC. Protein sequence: CAISRDRVGGTQYF.

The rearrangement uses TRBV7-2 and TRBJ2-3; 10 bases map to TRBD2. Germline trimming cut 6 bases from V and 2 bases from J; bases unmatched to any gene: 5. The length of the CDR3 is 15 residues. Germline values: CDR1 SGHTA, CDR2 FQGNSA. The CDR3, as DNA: TGTGCCAGCAGAAGGACTAGCGGAATCACAGATACGCAGTATTTT. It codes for CASRRTSGITDTQYF.

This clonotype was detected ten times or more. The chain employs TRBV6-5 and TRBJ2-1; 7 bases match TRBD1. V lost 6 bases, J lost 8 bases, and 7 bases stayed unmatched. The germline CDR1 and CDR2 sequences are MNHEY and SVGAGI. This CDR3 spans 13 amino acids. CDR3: CASRPDRIHEQFF. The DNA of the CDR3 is TGTGCCAGCAGGCCGGACAGGATCCATGAGCAGTTCTTC.

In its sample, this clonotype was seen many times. As DNA, the CDR3 is TGCAGTGCTACCAACTCCCCCGGGCCGCCAATCGAGTATTTT. This gives the protein CSATNSPGPPIEYF. The chain is built from TRBV20-1 and TRBJ2-3, with no clear D. CDR1 and CDR2 (germline): DFQATT, SNEGSKA (reference sequence). V was trimmed by 4 bases and J by 13 bases, leaving 24 bases between them. This CDR3 has 14 residues.

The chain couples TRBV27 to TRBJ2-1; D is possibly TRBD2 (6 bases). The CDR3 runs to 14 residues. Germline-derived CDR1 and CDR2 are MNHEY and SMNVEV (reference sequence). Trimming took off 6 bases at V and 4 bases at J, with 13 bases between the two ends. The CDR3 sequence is CASSGLRGYNEQFF. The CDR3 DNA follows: TGTGCCAGCAGCGGACTACGGGGATACAATGAGCAGTTCTTC.

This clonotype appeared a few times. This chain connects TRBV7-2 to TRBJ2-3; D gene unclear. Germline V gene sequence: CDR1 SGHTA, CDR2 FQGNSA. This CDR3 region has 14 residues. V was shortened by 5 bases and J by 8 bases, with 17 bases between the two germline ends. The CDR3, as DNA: TGTGCCAGCAGCCCCCGCGCGCTCTCCCCTACGCAGTATTTT. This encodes CASSPRALSPTQYF.

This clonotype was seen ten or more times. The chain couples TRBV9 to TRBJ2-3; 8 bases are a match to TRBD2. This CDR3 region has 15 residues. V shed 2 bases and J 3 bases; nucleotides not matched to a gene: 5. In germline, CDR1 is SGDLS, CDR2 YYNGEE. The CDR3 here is CASSVREGRTDTQYF. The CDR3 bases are TGTGCCAGCAGCGTTCGGGAGGGCCGTACAGATACGCAGTATTTT. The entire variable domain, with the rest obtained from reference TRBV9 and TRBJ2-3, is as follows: DSGVTQTPKHLITATGQRVTLRCSPRSGDLSVYWYQQSLDQGLQFLIQYYNGEERAKGNILERFSAQQFPDLHSELNLSSLELGDSALYFCASSVREGRTDTQYFGPGTRLTVL.

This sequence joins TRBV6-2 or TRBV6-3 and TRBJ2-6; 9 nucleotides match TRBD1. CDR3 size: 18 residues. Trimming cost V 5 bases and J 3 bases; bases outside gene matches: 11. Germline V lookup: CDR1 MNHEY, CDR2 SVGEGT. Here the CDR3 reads CASSTWDREHGGANVLTF. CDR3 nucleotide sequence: TGTGCCAGCAGTACCTGGGACAGGGAGCACGGTGGGGCCAACGTCCTGACTTTC.

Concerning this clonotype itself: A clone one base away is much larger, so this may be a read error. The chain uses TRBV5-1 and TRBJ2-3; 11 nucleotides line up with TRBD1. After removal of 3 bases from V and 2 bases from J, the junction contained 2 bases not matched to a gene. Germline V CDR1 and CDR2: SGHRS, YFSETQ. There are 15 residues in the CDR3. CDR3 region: CASSWDRGNTDTQYF. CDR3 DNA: TGCGCCAGCAGCTGGGACAGGGGGAACACAGATACGCAGTATTTT. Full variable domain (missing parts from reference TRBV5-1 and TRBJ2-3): KAGVTQTPRYLIKTRGQQVTLSCSPISGHRSVSWYQQTPGQGLQFLFEYFSETQRNKGNFPGRFSGRQFSNSRSEMNVSTLELGDSALYLCASSWDRGNTDTQYFGPGTRLTVL.

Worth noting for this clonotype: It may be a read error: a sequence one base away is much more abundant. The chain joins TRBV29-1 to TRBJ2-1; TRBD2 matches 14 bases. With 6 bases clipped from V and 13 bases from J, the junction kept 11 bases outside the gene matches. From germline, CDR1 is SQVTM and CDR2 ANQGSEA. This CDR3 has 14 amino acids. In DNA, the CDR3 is TGCAGCGTGTCCGGGACTAGCGGGGGAGAGACCCAGTTCTTC. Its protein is CSVSGTSGGETQFF.